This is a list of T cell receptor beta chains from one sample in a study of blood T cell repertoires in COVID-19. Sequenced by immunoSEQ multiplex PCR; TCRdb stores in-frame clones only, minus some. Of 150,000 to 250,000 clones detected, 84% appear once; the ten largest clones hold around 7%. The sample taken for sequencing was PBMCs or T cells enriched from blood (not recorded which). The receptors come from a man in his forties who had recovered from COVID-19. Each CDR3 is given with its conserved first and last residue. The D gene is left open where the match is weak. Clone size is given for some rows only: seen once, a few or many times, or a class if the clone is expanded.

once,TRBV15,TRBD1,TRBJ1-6,TGTGCCACCAGCAGAGGGGGTTCCGGGACAGTAAGTTCACCCCTCCACTTT,CATSRGGSGTVSSPLHF
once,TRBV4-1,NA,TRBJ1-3,TGCGCCAGCAGCCAAGCTCCCAACGGGGGTTCTGGAAACACCATATATTTT,CASSQAPNGGSGNTIYF
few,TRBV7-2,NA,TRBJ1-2,TGTGCCAGCAGCTTAGTGGGGGGGACGGGTTATGGCTACACCTTC,CASSLVGGTGYGYTF
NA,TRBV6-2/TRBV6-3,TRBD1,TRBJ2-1,TGTGCCAGCAGCGACCCACTACTTGACAGGGGGCAGAGCTCCTACAATGAGCAGTTCTTC,CASSDPLLDRGQSSYNEQFF
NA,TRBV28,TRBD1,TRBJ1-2,TGTGCCAGCAGTTTAGGGACAGGCAGCTATGGCTACACCTTC,CASSLGTGSYGYTF
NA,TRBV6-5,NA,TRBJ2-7,TGTGCCAGCAGTCTCAGGGAATTGTACGAGCAGTACTTC,CASSLRELYEQYF
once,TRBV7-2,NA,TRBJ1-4,TGTGCCAGCAGCTCTTCTACGGGGTTTAATGAAAAACTGTTTTTT,CASSSSTGFNEKLFF
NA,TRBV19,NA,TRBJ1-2,TGTGCCATCCGAGGACAGACTAACTATGGCTACACCTTC,CAIRGQTNYGYTF
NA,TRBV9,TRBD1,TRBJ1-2,TGTGCCAGCAGCGTAGGTTTTCGGGACAGCACCTATAACTTGGGGTTTGGCTACACCTTC,CASSVGFRDSTYNLGFGYTF
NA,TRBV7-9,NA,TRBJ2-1,TGTGCCAGCAGCCTACCACTACCAGGGGAGCAGTTCTTC,CASSLPLPGEQFF
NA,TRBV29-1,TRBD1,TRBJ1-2,TGCAGCGTTGGACAGGGTCCCCTCGCCTATGGCTACACCTTC,CSVGQGPLAYGYTF
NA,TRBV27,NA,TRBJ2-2,TGTGCCAGCAGTTTTGTCAGCGCGAACACCGGGGAGCTGTTTTTT,CASSFVSANTGELFF
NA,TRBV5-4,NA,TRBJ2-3,TGTGCCAGCAGCTTTCGGGACACAGATACGCAGTATTTT,CASSFRDTDTQYF
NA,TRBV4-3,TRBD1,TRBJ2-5,TGCGCCAGCAGTACAGGGGGAAGTGAGACCCAGTACTTC,CASSTGGSETQYF
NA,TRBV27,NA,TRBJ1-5,TGTGCCAGCAGTAGGGGGAGCAATCAGCCCCAGCATTTT,CASSRGSNQPQHF
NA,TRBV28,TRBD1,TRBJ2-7,TGTGCCAGCAGCCGGGACAGGGTAGACGAGCAGTACTTC,CASSRDRVDEQYF
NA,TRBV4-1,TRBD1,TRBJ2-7,TGCGCCAGCAGCCAAGTTTACGGGACAGGGACTGATTACGAGCAGTACTTC,CASSQVYGTGTDYEQYF
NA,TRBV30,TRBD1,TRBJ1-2,TGTGCCGTGAGTAAGGGACAGCGTGATTATGGCTACACCTTC,CAVSKGQRDYGYTF
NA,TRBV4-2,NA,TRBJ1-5,TGTGCCAGCAGCCGAGGGCAGGGCAATCAGCCCCAGCATTTT,CASSRGQGNQPQHF
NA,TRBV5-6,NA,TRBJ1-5,TGTGCCAGCAGCTTGGGGCAGGGCGATCAGCCCCAGCATTTT,CASSLGQGDQPQHF
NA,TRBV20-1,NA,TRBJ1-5,TGCAGTGCTAGTTCCCTCTGGGGCACTCGAAGTCAGCCCCAGCATTTT,CSASSLWGTRSQPQHF
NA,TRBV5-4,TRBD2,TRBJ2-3,TGTGCCAGCAGCTCAGCGGGGGGGCCAGATACGCAGTATTTT,CASSSAGGPDTQYF
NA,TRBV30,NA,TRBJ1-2,TGTGCCTGGAGTTTAATTCGCAGGGAAGAGAACTATGGCTACACCTTC,CAWSLIRREENYGYTF
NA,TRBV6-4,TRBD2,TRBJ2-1,TGTGCCAGCAGTGACCCCCCGACTAGCACTTACAATGAGCAGTTCTTC,CASSDPPTSTYNEQFF
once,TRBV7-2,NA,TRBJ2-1,TGTGCCAGCAGCTTCCTGGGGGGTTTGGGCAATGAGCAGTTCTTC,CASSFLGGLGNEQFF
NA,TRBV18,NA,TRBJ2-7,TGTGCCAGCTCACCTTCCAGCTACGAGCAGTACTTC,CASSPSSYEQYF
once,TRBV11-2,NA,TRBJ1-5,TGTGCCAGCTCTGCGGGGAATGAGCCCCAGCATTTT,CASSAGNEPQHF
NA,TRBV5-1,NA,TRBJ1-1,TGCGCCAGCAGCTTTGGGCCCCCGAACACTGAAGCTTTCTTT,CASSFGPPNTEAFF
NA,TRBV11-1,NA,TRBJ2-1,TGTGCCAGCAGCTTAGCCCGCAATGAGCAGTTCTTC,CASSLARNEQFF
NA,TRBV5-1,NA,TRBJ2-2,TGCGCCAGCAGCTTGGCCCCTGACAGAAAGAACACCGGGGAGCTGTTTTTT,CASSLAPDRKNTGELFF
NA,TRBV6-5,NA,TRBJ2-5,TGTGCCAGCAGTTACTCGAACCCGGGGGAGACCCAGTACTTC,CASSYSNPGETQYF
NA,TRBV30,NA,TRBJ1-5,TGTGCCTGGAGTGTAGGGGCGAGCAATCAGCCCCAGCATTTT,CAWSVGASNQPQHF
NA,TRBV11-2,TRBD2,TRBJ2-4,TGTGCCAGCAGCCCTCCCCCGCAGCGGGGGTTAGCCAAAAACATTCAGTACTTC,CASSPPPQRGLAKNIQYF
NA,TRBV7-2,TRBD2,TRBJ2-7,TGTGCCAGCAGCTCTCCTAGCGGGGGGGCCTACGAGCAGTACTTC,CASSSPSGGAYEQYF
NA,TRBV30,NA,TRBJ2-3,TGTGCCTGGAGTGGATCAGGGATAGATACGCAGTATTTT,CAWSGSGIDTQYF
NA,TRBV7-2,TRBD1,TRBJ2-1,TGTGCCAGCAGCGTAACCGGGACAGGGGCCTACAATGAGCAGTTCTTC,CASSVTGTGAYNEQFF
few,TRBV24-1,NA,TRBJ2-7,TGTGCCACCAGTGAAGCAGGGCGCTTAGCCGAGCAGTACTTC,CATSEAGRLAEQYF
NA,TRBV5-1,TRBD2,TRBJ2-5,TGCGCCAGCAGCTTGACCTCTAGCGGGGTAGGCCCCCGAGAGACCCAGTACTTC,CASSLTSSGVGPRETQYF
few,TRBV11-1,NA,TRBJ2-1,TGTGCCAGCAGCTTAGGGGAATCAGGGGAGCAGTTCTTC,CASSLGESGEQFF
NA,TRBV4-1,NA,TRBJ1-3,TGCGCCAGCAGCCCCTCACAGGGCGCTGGAAACACCATATATTTT,CASSPSQGAGNTIYF
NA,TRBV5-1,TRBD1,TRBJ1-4,TGCGCCAGCAGCTTCGGACAGGGACCCCTTAATGAAAAACTGTTTTTT,CASSFGQGPLNEKLFF
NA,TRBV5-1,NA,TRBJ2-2,TGCGCCAGCAGCTTGATGGGCCCCGGGGAGCTGTTTTTT,CASSLMGPGELFF
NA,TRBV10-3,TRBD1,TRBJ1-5,TGTGCCATCAGTGAGGGACAGGGTGATCAGCCCCAGCATTTT,CAISEGQGDQPQHF
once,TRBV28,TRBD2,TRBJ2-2,TGTGCCTCACTAGCGGGATCTTACACCGGGGAGCTGTTTTTT,CASLAGSYTGELFF
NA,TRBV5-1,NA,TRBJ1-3,TGCGCCAGCAGCCGCGCGGGACTCTCTGGAAACACCATATATTTT,CASSRAGLSGNTIYF